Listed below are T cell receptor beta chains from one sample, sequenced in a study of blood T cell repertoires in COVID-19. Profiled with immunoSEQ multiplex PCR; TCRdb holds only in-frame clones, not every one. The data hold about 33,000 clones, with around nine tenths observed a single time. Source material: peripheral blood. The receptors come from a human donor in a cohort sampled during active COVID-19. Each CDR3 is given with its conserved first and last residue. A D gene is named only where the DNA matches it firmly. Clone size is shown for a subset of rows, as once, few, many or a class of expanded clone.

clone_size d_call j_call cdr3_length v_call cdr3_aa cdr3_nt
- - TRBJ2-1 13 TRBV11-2 CASSTISYNEQFF TGTGCCAGCAGCACTATCTCCTACAATGAGCAGTTCTTC
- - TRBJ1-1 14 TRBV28 CASTRMGGSTEAFF TGTGCCAGCACCAGGATGGGGGGGAGCACTGAAGCTTTCTTT
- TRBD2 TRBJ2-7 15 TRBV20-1 CSASSIRGGGYEQYF TGCAGTGCTAGTAGTATTCGGGGGGGAGGGTACGAGCAGTACTTC
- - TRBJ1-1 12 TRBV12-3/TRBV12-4 CASSITRTEAFF TGTGCCAGCAGTATTACGAGGACTGAAGCTTTCTTT
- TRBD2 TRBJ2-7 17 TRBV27 CASSLGTGTSGPYEQYF TGTGCCAGCAGTTTAGGGACTGGGACTAGCGGGCCTTACGAGCAGTACTTC
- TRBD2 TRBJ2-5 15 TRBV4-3 CASSQVGGAQETQYF TGCGCCAGCAGCCAAGTCGGGGGGGCACAAGAGACCCAGTACTTC
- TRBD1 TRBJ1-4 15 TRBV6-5 CASSPSRTGGGKLFF TGTGCCAGCAGCCCCTCCCGGACAGGGGGAGGAAAACTGTTTTTT
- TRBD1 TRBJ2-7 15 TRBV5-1 CASSLDGTGKYEQYF TGCGCCAGCAGCTTGGACGGGACAGGGAAATACGAGCAGTACTTC
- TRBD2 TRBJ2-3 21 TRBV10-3 CAISESPGQRLAGGRTDTQYF TGTGCCATCAGCGAGTCGCCGGGACAGAGACTAGCGGGAGGTCGGACAGATACGCAGTATTTT
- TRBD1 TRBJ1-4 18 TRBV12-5 CASGRGQGINPENEKLFF TGTGCTAGTGGTAGGGGACAGGGGATCAACCCAGAGAATGAAAAACTGTTTTTT
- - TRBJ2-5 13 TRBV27 CASSRDYQETQYF TGTGCCAGCAGCAGGGACTACCAAGAGACCCAGTACTTC
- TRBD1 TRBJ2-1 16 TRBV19 CASSINYQQGADEQFF TGTGCCAGTAGTATAAATTACCAACAGGGGGCGGATGAGCAGTTCTTC
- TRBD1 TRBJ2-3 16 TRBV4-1 CASSQEGQGSTDTQYF TGCGCCAGCAGCCAAGAGGGACAGGGAAGCACAGATACGCAGTATTTT
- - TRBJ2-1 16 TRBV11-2 CASSPGAGPTDNEQFF TGTGCCAGCAGCCCAGGTGCGGGACCAACAGACAATGAGCAGTTCTTC
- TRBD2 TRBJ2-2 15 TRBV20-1 CSASETSPDTGELFF TGCAGTGCTAGTGAGACTAGCCCAGACACCGGGGAGCTGTTTTTT
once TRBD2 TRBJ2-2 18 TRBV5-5 CASSFPTSGGAVTGELFF TGTGCCAGCAGCTTCCCGACTAGCGGGGGGGCCGTCACCGGGGAGCTGTTTTTT
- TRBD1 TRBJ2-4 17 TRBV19 CASSNRDSPLAKNIQYF TGTGCCAGTAGTAACCGGGACAGTCCCCTAGCCAAAAACATTCAGTACTTC
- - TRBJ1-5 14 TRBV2 CASSEASGDQPQHF TGTGCCAGCAGTGAAGCGAGCGGAGATCAGCCCCAGCATTTT
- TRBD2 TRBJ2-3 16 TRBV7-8 CASSLVAGGPMNTQYF TGTGCCAGCAGCTTAGTGGCGGGAGGCCCAATGAATACGCAGTATTTT
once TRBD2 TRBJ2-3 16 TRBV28 CASSLYELAGADTQYF TGTGCCAGCAGTTTATATGAACTAGCGGGAGCAGATACGCAGTATTTT
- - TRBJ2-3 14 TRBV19 CASSIALSTDTQYF TGTGCCAGTAGTATAGCTTTGAGCACAGATACGCAGTATTTT
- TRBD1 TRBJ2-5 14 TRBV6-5 CASSYSGQGGGQYF TGTGCCAGCAGTTACTCGGGACAGGGGGGTGGCCAGTACTTC